A selection of T cell receptor beta chains follows, all from one sample in a study of OX40 agonist ivuxolimab in advanced cancers. This table comes from immunoSEQ multiplex PCR, and its TCRdb copy is limited to in-frame clones, with some not included. The table has some 73,000 clones, around 90% seen once. The sequences come from CD4+ or CD8+ T cells sorted from blood, collected in a trial of the OX40 agonist ivuxolimab. These receptors came from an adult with an advanced solid tumor such as melanoma, head and neck, liver or kidney cancer. CDR3s include the opening cysteine and the closing phenylalanine or tryptophan. Each record gives: clone size, J gene, V gene, D gene, CDR3 protein, CDR3 DNA. D genes are given only for firm matches. For some rows the clone size is stated as once, few or many, or as a class when expanded; others skip it.

clone_size: .; j_call: TRBJ1-2; v_call: TRBV6-5; d_call: .; cdr3_aa: CASSPTGRGYTF; cdr3_nt: TGTGCCAGCAGTCCCACAGGGAGGGGCTACACCTTC
clone_size: .; j_call: TRBJ2-5; v_call: TRBV7-8; d_call: .; cdr3_aa: CASSPVGTGETQYF; cdr3_nt: TGTGCCAGCAGCCCTGTAGGGACGGGAGAGACCCAGTACTTC
clone_size: .; j_call: TRBJ1-1; v_call: TRBV6-5; d_call: .; cdr3_aa: CASSPGLNEAFF; cdr3_nt: TGTGCCAGCAGTCCGGGGTTAAATGAAGCTTTCTTT
clone_size: .; j_call: TRBJ2-7; v_call: TRBV4-3; d_call: .; cdr3_aa: CASSPAGSSYEQYF; cdr3_nt: TGCGCCAGCAGCCCCGCAGGCAGCTCCTACGAGCAGTACTTC
clone_size: few; j_call: TRBJ2-4; v_call: TRBV19; d_call: .; cdr3_aa: CASRRVNIQYF; cdr3_nt: TGTGCCAGTAGGCGGGTAAACATTCAGTACTTC
clone_size: .; j_call: TRBJ1-4; v_call: TRBV28; d_call: .; cdr3_aa: CASSRVNEKLFF; cdr3_nt: TGTGCCAGCAGTCGCGTTAATGAAAAACTGTTTTTT
clone_size: .; j_call: TRBJ2-3; v_call: TRBV21-1; d_call: .; cdr3_aa: CASSKGGRLADTQYF; cdr3_nt: TGTGCCAGCAGCAAAGGGGGACGGCTCGCAGATACGCAGTATTTT
clone_size: .; j_call: TRBJ2-7; v_call: TRBV5-1; d_call: .; cdr3_aa: CASSLASPGTYEQYF; cdr3_nt: TGCGCCAGCAGCTTGGCTTCCCCAGGGACCTACGAGCAGTACTTC
clone_size: .; j_call: TRBJ1-2; v_call: TRBV7-4; d_call: .; cdr3_aa: CASSRLGPF; cdr3_nt: TGTGCCAGCAGCCGCCTGGGTCCCTTC
clone_size: .; j_call: TRBJ1-5; v_call: TRBV6-6; d_call: .; cdr3_aa: CASSSGTLFSNQPQHF; cdr3_nt: TGTGCCAGCAGTTCCGGGACACTTTTTAGCAATCAGCCCCAGCATTTT
clone_size: .; j_call: TRBJ2-2; v_call: TRBV5-1; d_call: .; cdr3_aa: CASSLDPNTGELFF; cdr3_nt: TGCGCCAGCAGCTTGGACCCTAACACCGGGGAGCTGTTTTTT
clone_size: .; j_call: TRBJ1-2; v_call: TRBV29-1; d_call: TRBD1; cdr3_aa: CSVVGQAYGYTF; cdr3_nt: TGCAGCGTTGTGGGACAGGCCTATGGCTACACCTTC
clone_size: .; j_call: TRBJ1-6; v_call: TRBV5-6; d_call: .; cdr3_aa: CASSFPNSPLHF; cdr3_nt: TGTGCCAGCAGCTTCCCTAATTCACCCCTCCACTTT
clone_size: .; j_call: TRBJ1-2; v_call: TRBV6-1; d_call: .; cdr3_aa: CASSEVSDYGYTF; cdr3_nt: TGTGCCAGCAGTGAAGTTAGTGACTATGGCTACACCTTC
clone_size: .; j_call: TRBJ2-1; v_call: TRBV7-2; d_call: TRBD2; cdr3_aa: CASSLTPSSGNEQFF; cdr3_nt: TGTGCCAGCAGCCTAACCCCATCTAGCGGCAATGAGCAGTTCTTC
clone_size: .; j_call: TRBJ2-5; v_call: TRBV2; d_call: TRBD2; cdr3_aa: CASSELSGGKETQYF; cdr3_nt: TGTGCCAGCAGTGAACTTAGCGGGGGAAAAGAGACCCAGTACTTC